This T cell receptor beta chain is drawn from a study of T cell changes during pregnancy in multiple sclerosis. J lost 7 bases, V lost 4 bases, and 9 bases had no gene match. CDR1 is LGHNA and CDR2 is YNFKEQ in the germline V gene. The CDR3 sequence is 14 residues long. This table comes from immunoSEQ multiplex PCR, and its TCRdb copy is limited to in-frame clones, with some not included. The profile shows around 26,000 clones, roughly nine tenths of them singletons. The chain joins TRBV4-2 to TRBJ2-7, with 8 bases identical to TRBD2. This TCR derives from a female donor in good health, enrolled as a control in a pregnancy study. The material was CD4+ T cells from peripheral blood mononuclear cells, obtained in the first trimester of pregnancy. CDR3 DNA sequence: TGTGCCAGCAGCCCTACCCTAGCGGGCCTTGAGCAGTACTTC. This translates into CASSPTLAGLEQYF.